This T cell receptor (beta chain) was profiled in a study of CD8+CD57+ T cells in acquired aplastic anemia. Study at large: CD4+ and CD8+ cells, once sorted, gave DNA averaging 3.2 ug.

With respect to this clonotype: The junction departs from the called germline gene at one end, perhaps through a read error.

Germline lookup yields CDR1 SGHTA and CDR2 FQGTGA. The CDR3 runs to 13 residues. Whoever was chosen for sequencing had shown CD8+CD57+ cell expansion by flow cytometry. CDR3 and TCR beta VDJ profiling relied on genomic DNA as the template. One entry per CDR3 protein results from TCRdb running MiXCR on the reads. This sample has hundreds of thousands of distinct CDR3 sequences, with more than 25% found just once. The clonotype comes from a human donor with aplastic anemia. V gene TRBV7-3 combines with J gene TRBJ2-6; D remains ambiguous. Source material: sorted CD4+, CD8+, or CD8+CD57+ T cells (not recorded which) from PBMCs. CDR3 in DNA: TGTGCCAGCAGCTTACCTGGGGTCAACGTCCTGACTTTC. Its protein product is CASSLPGVNVLTF.